Reported below is one T cell receptor beta chain. Everyone who took part was roughly 18 to 89 years old, and they came from 24 US areas. Exposed enrollees encountered a COVID-19 case at some point within 2 weeks before study entry. V dropped 7 bases and J dropped 6 bases, with 18 bases sitting between them. The length of the CDR3 is 15 residues. Germline lookup yields CDR1 LNHDA and CDR2 SQIVND (reference sequence). The sample belongs to a study of blood T cell repertoires in COVID-19. How the authors handled the data: By means of reference gene primer amplification, nucleated cell counts were estimated. Assay: immunoSEQ multiplex PCR; the TCRdb copy retains only in-frame clones and omits some. Clonal size and the V and J genes are those of that table, whereas D and trimming came from the DNA. The table shows 330,000 or so clones, with almost 90% occurring only once.

The sequenced material came from PBMCs or T cells enriched from blood (not recorded which). The V call is TRBV19, the J call TRBJ2-2; D is perhaps TRBD2 (6 bases). The sequence was collected from a young woman who had been exposed to COVID-19. This CDR3 reads CASTHGGTGPGELFF. CDR3 coding DNA: TGTGCCAGTACCCATGGGGGGACGGGTCCCGGGGAGCTGTTTTTT.